The next 27 T cell receptor beta chains were all read from a single sample in a study of shared T cell receptors in the human thymus. The table came from immunoSEQ multiplex PCR; TCRdb's copy has only in-frame clones and leaves some out. Of 630,000 or so clones detected, 70% to 90% appear once; the ten largest clones hold roughly 0.0087%. This same sample was also part of a study on human thymus T cells.

The sample taken for sequencing was thymocytes. The receptor set was obtained from a boy under two years old with a congenital heart defect.

V usage is TRBV4-3 and J usage is TRBJ2-3; TRBD2 matches 12 bases. CDR1 is LGHNA and CDR2 is YSLEER in the germline V gene. The junction had 9 bases not matched to a gene; V was cut back by 3 bases and J by 8 bases. CDR3 length: 16 amino acids. DNA for the CDR3: TGCGCCAGCAGCCAGGATCCTAGCGGGGGGGCTACTACGCAGTATTTT. This translates into CASSQDPSGGATTQYF.

The chain combines TRBV4-3 with TRBJ2-1; a possible D gene is TRBD2 (6 bases). Germline CDR1 and CDR2: LGHNA and YSLEER. The CDR3 sequence is 19 residues long. Trimming removed 0 bases at V and 2 bases at J, with 20 bases between. CDR3 nucleotides: TGCGCCAGCAGCCAAGATAAAGGCAGGCGGCGGGACCCCTACAATGAGCAGTTCTTC. Translated: CASSQDKGRRRDPYNEQFF.

The chain recombines TRBV11-2 with TRBJ1-2; 7 bases line up with TRBD1. Germline trimming cut 5 bases from V and 4 bases from J; bases unmatched to any gene: 10. CDR1 SGHAT and CDR2 FQNNGV come from the germline V gene. The CDR3 runs 15 residues. CDR3 nucleotide sequence: TGTGCCAGCAGCCACCGGGACAGAGGGTCCTATGGCTACACCTTC. Amino acid sequence: CASSHRDRGSYGYTF.

J is TRBJ2-1 and V is TRBV4-1; 9 bases line up with TRBD2. The ends lost 0 bases at V and 4 bases at J; junction bases unmatched: 7. The length of the CDR3 is 17 residues. The germline V gene has CDR1 MGHRA and CDR2 YSYEKL. CDR3 amino acids: CASSQDWGLARYNEQFF. The DNA for the CDR3 is TGCGCCAGCAGCCAAGATTGGGGACTAGCTCGGTACAATGAGCAGTTCTTC.

Concerning this clone itself: A read error may produce the germline difference seen at one junction end. The sample carries other DNA sequences with the same CDR3. V gene TRBV4-3 combines with J gene TRBJ1-6; D call uncertain. Germline values: CDR1 LGHNA, CDR2 YSLEER. There are 15 residues in the CDR3. The CDR3 region has the DNA TGCGCCAGCAGCCAAGATTGGCGGTATAATTCCCCCCTCCACTTT. As protein: CASSQDWRYNSPLHF.

The V call is TRBV5-1, the J call TRBJ1-1; 9 positions agree with TRBD1. The CDR3 has 15 residues. CDR1 is SGHRS, CDR2 YFSETQ, per germline. V gave up 1 base and J gave up 4 bases; unmatched junction bases: 5. The CDR3 sequence: CASSLTGGRGTEAFF. The CDR3 nucleotides read TGCGCCAGCAGCTTGACAGGGGGCCGTGGCACTGAAGCTTTCTTT.

V and J are TRBV6-1 and TRBJ1-5; TRBD1 agrees at 7 bases. The V and J ends lost 7 bases and 3 bases, in that order; junction bases with no gene match: 6. The CDR3 loop spans 14 amino acids. Germline CDR1 reads MNHNS; CDR2 reads SASEGT. The CDR3 sequence: CASKKQGINQPQHF. As DNA, the CDR3 is TGTGCCAGCAAAAAACAGGGGATCAATCAGCCCCAGCATTTT.

This clone was seen a few times. The gene calls are TRBV5-6 and TRBJ2-5; weak D call: TRBD2 (6 bases). CDR1 is SGHDT and CDR2 is YYEEEE in the germline V gene. This CDR3 contains 14 residues. V shed 2 bases and J shed 0 bases, with 8 bases lying between them. The CDR3 protein is CASSFPSDQETQYF. As DNA, the CDR3 is TGTGCCAGCAGCTTCCCTAGCGACCAAGAGACCCAGTACTTC.

V is TRBV28 and J is TRBJ2-7; D remains unclear. The CDR3 loop spans 16 amino acids. Deletions cut 1 base from V and 1 base from J, with 14 bases between. Per germline, CDR1 MDHEN and CDR2 SYDVKM. CDR3: CASSLFLRTVSYEQYF. CDR3 bases: TGTGCCAGCAGTTTATTTCTCCGAACTGTATCCTACGAGCAGTACTTC.

This chain links TRBV29-1 with TRBJ2-6; 8 positions match TRBD1. The V gene end was trimmed by 4 bases and the J gene end by 3 bases; junction bases not matched to a gene: 14. The CDR3 extends over 18 amino acids. Germline lookup yields CDR1 SQVTM and CDR2 ANQGSEA. Here the CDR3 reads CSVVAYGQGKGGANVLTF. CDR3 nucleotide sequence: TGCAGCGTTGTGGCCTACGGACAGGGCAAGGGTGGGGCCAACGTCCTGACTTTC. The entire variable domain, with the rest obtained from reference TRBV29-1 and TRBJ2-6, is as follows: SAVISQKPSRDICQRGTSLTIQCQVDSQVTMMFWYRQQPGQSLTLIATANQGSEATYESGFVIDKFPISRPNLTFSTLTVSNMSPEDSSIYLCSVVAYGQGKGGANVLTFGAGSRLTVL.

V usage is TRBV28 and J usage is TRBJ1-6; no clear D. Germline lookup yields CDR1 MDHEN and CDR2 SYDVKM. Trimming cost V 6 bases and J 0 bases, with 6 bases left between them. The CDR3 is made up of 14 amino acids. The CDR3 sequence: CASRFNSYNSPLHF. In nucleotides, the CDR3 is TGTGCCAGCAGGTTCAACTCCTATAATTCACCCCTCCACTTT.

This sequence joins TRBV7-2 and TRBJ1-2; 8 positions agree with TRBD1. CDR3 length equals 14 residues. The germline CDR1 and CDR2 sequences are SGHTA and FQGNSA. The V segment lost 5 bases and the J segment 8 bases; nucleotides outside the gene matches: 10. The CDR3 DNA follows: TGTGCCAGCAGCCCCGGGACGGGGGACAGGGGCTACACCTTC. Protein: CASSPGTGDRGYTF.

This clone is a singleton in its sample. The chain recombines TRBV7-2 with TRBJ2-7, with D perhaps matching TRBD1 (6 bases). This CDR3 region has 12 residues. V lost 6 bases, J lost 5 bases, and 11 bases lay in between. CDR1 and CDR2 from the germline V gene are SGHTA and FQGNSA. The CDR3 DNA is TGTGCCAGCAGAACCGGGACAAACGAGCAGTACTTC. Encoded protein: CASRTGTNEQYF.

The rearrangement uses TRBV25-1 and TRBJ2-2, with TRBD1 matching 8 bases. The CDR3 runs 15 residues. Germline CDR1 and CDR2: MGHDK and SYGVNS. The V gene end was trimmed by 8 bases and the J gene end by 3 bases; junction bases not matched to a gene: 8. CDR3 region: CASGPGQAYTGELFF. CDR3 coding DNA: TGTGCCAGCGGACCGGGACAGGCGTACACCGGGGAGCTGTTTTTT.

V gene TRBV7-3 combines with J gene TRBJ2-5; a possible D gene is TRBD1 (6 bases). The J call may be in error: the DNA end matches TRBJ2-7 better. Germline V lookup: CDR1 SGHTA, CDR2 FQGTGA. The length of the CDR3 is 15 residues. CDR3 sequence reads: CASSLKYSGVYEQYF. In DNA, the CDR3 is TGTGCCAGCAGCTTAAAGTATTCAGGGGTCTACGAGCAGTACTTC.

This clone was observed once. This chain joins TRBV19 and TRBJ2-2; TRBD2 agrees at 10 bases. The CDR3 runs 14 residues. CDR1 is LNHDA and CDR2 is SQIVND in the germline V gene (reference sequence). J lost 6 bases, V lost 10 bases, and 8 bases had no gene match. The CDR3 loop reads CATRPGLAAGELFF. The CDR3 DNA is TGTGCCACCAGACCCGGACTAGCGGCCGGGGAGCTGTTTTTT.

Here the CDR3 reads CASSFRGDTIYF. In nucleotides, the CDR3 is TGTGCCAGCAGCTTTAGGGGTGACACCATATATTTT. The chain has TRBV7-2 and TRBJ1-3; D is possibly TRBD1 (5 bases). Trimming left V 3 bases short and J 8 bases short, with 8 bases between. CDR1 and CDR2 (germline): SGHTA, FQGNSA. The CDR3 loop spans 12 amino acids.

The gene calls are TRBV11-2 and TRBJ1-1, with D perhaps matching TRBD1 (6 bases). The germline V gene has CDR1 SGHAT and CDR2 FQNNGV. V was shortened by 5 bases and J by 5 bases, with 18 bases between the two germline ends. The length of the CDR3 is 15 residues. Here the CDR3 reads CASSHRNRDYTEAFF. The CDR3, as DNA: TGTGCCAGCAGCCACCGGAACAGGGATTATACTGAAGCTTTCTTT.

The J gene is TRBJ2-3, the V gene TRBV6-1; 16 nucleotides match TRBD2. Germline V gene lookup returns CDR1 MNHNS and CDR2 SASEGT. This CDR3 region has 17 residues. The junction had 3 bases not matched to a gene; V was cut back by 4 bases and J by 2 bases. In nucleotides, the CDR3 is TGTGCCAGCAGTGGGGGGACTAGCGGGGGGGACACAGATACGCAGTATTTT. Translating gives CASSGGTSGGDTDTQYF.

The chain recombines TRBV28 with TRBJ2-7; 8 nucleotides align to TRBD2. The germline V gene has CDR1 MDHEN and CDR2 SYDVKM. The junction had 7 bases not matched to a gene; V was cut back by 7 bases and J by 2 bases. This CDR3 spans 14 amino acids. CDR3 in DNA: TGTGCCAGCATCAATAGCGGGACCGCCTACGAGCAGTACTTC. This gives the protein CASINSGTAYEQYF.

The CDR3 is CASSIVQGANGYTF. The DNA of the CDR3 is TGTGCCAGTAGTATCGTACAGGGGGCGAACGGCTACACCTTC. The chain employs TRBV19 and TRBJ1-2; TRBD1 agrees at 9 bases. This CDR3 contains 14 residues. The germline V gene encodes CDR1 LNHDA and CDR2 SQIVND (reference sequence). V lost 3 bases to trimming and J lost 8 bases; unmatched junction nucleotides: 7.

The chain links TRBV14 to TRBJ2-1; 7 nucleotides align to TRBD1. This CDR3 comprises 15 residues. Per germline, CDR1 SGHDN and CDR2 FVKESK. After removal of 0 bases from V and 12 bases from J, the junction contained 11 bases not matched to a gene. The CDR3 loop is CASSQEKVGGRGQFF. CDR3 nucleotides: TGTGCCAGCAGCCAAGAAAAAGTAGGGGGCAGGGGGCAGTTCTTC.

The genes are TRBV12-5 and TRBJ2-6, with 7 bases matching TRBD1. CDR1 and CDR2 (germline): LGHNT, FRNRAP. V was pared by 1 base and J by 2 bases, with 14 bases of the junction left unmatched. CDR3 size: 20 residues. CDR3 residues: CASGLALPDRTATGANVLTF. CDR3 sequence (DNA): TGTGCTAGTGGTTTGGCCCTCCCGGACAGGACGGCCACTGGGGCCAACGTCCTGACTTTC.

This clone showed up just once. V usage is TRBV11-1 and J usage is TRBJ1-2; D is possibly TRBD1 (5 bases). The V gene lost 7 bases and the J gene lost 3 bases, with 18 bases spanning the gap. Germline CDR1 and CDR2: SGHAT and FQDESV (reference sequence). The CDR3 runs to 15 residues. CDR3 in DNA: TGTGCCAGCACCATAAGTCCGGGGGGAGACTATGGCTACACCTTC. Its protein product is CASTISPGGDYGYTF.

The chain employs TRBV7-2 and TRBJ2-5, with D maybe TRBD2 (5 bases). The J call may be incorrect, as the DNA end agrees better with TRBJ2-7. There are 14 residues in the CDR3. Germline loops: CDR1 SGHTA, CDR2 FQGNSA. The CDR3 DNA reads TGTGCCAGCAGCTTGTACGAGGGCCGCTACGAGCAGTACTTC. Its protein product is CASSLYEGRYEQYF.

The V call is TRBV7-6, the J call TRBJ2-5; 7 bases are shared with TRBD2. V gave up 2 bases and J gave up 2 bases; unmatched junction bases: 8. The CDR3 is 16 residues long. Germline V gene sequence: CDR1 SGHVS, CDR2 FNYEAQ. CDR3 DNA: TGTGCCAGCAGCTTACGCGGGAGTGGTTATCAAGAGACCCAGTACTTC. This sequence encodes CASSLRGSGYQETQYF. The entire variable domain, with the rest obtained from reference TRBV7-6 and TRBJ2-5, is as follows: GAGVSQSPRYKVTKRGQDVALRCDPISGHVSLYWYRQALGQGPEFLTYFNYEAQQDKSGLPNDRFSAERPEGSISTLTIQRTEQRDSAMYRCASSLRGSGYQETQYFGPGTRLLVL.

The genes are TRBV2 and TRBJ1-3; D call uncertain. The germline V gene encodes CDR1 SNHLY and CDR2 FYNNEI. The CDR3 length is 15 residues. Trimming removed 7 bases from V and 0 bases from J, with 13 bases in between. CDR3 protein: CASKDQATSGNTIYF. CDR3 sequence (DNA): TGTGCCAGCAAAGACCAGGCGACCTCTGGAAACACCATATATTTT.